Listed below are T cell receptor beta chains from one sample, sequenced in a study of Ad26.COV2.S vaccination and SARS-CoV-2 variants. Data came from immunoSEQ multiplex PCR; TCRdb stores just in-frame clones and leaves some out. The repertoire includes roughly 500,000 clones, roughly 89% of them detected once, and roughly 2.5% sits in the top ten. Sample: peripheral blood, taken in a trial of Ad26.COV2.S vaccine versus placebo. The receptors shown here come from a person between 18 and 65 years old who received the Ad26.COV2.S COVID-19 vaccine or a placebo. Both conserved end residues are part of each CDR3. A D gene is named only where the DNA matches it firmly. Clone sizes are given selectively: once, few, many, or a class where the clone is expanded.

V	J	D	size	CDR3	DNA
TRBV2	TRBJ2-5	NA	NA	CASTREQETQYF	TGTGCCAGCACCCGGGAGCAAGAGACCCAGTACTTC
TRBV11-2	TRBJ2-2	NA	NA	CASSLGPGELFF	TGTGCCAGCAGCCTAGGTCCCGGGGAGCTGTTTTTT
TRBV28	TRBJ1-5	NA	NA	CASSLYRSSSWTQHF	TGTGCCAGCAGTTTATACCGGAGTTCTTCATGGACCCAGCATTTT
TRBV29-1	TRBJ2-2	TRBD2	NA	CSASRLATGELFF	TGCAGCGCATCCCGACTAGCGACCGGGGAGCTGTTTTTT
TRBV11-2	TRBJ1-2	NA	NA	CASSSVGSGYTF	TGTGCCAGCAGCTCCGTAGGTTCTGGCTACACCTTC
TRBV4-3	TRBJ2-7	NA	NA	CASSQVPAFVYEQYF	TGCGCCAGCAGCCAAGTGCCAGCCTTTGTCTACGAGCAGTACTTC
TRBV3-1/TRBV3-2	TRBJ2-5	NA	NA	CASSQAASHETQYF	TGTGCCAGCAGCCAAGCAGCTAGCCACGAGACCCAGTACTTC
TRBV13	TRBJ1-3	NA	NA	CASSHEGLRGNTIYF	TGTGCCAGCAGCCACGAAGGGTTGAGGGGAAACACCATATATTTT
TRBV29-1	TRBJ1-4	NA	NA	CSVVQGWRSEKLFF	TGCAGCGTCGTACAGGGCTGGAGGAGTGAAAAACTGTTTTTT
TRBV28	TRBJ1-5	TRBD1	once	CASSSGGKSNQPQHF	TGTGCCAGCAGCTCAGGGGGCAAAAGCAATCAGCCCCAGCATTTT
TRBV4-2	TRBJ2-3	NA	NA	CASSHGPDTQYF	TGTGCCAGCAGCCACGGGCCAGATACGCAGTATTTT
TRBV5-6	TRBJ1-5	TRBD1	NA	CASSWRTGEVNQPQHF	TGTGCCAGCAGCTGGCGGACAGGGGAGGTTAATCAGCCCCAGCATTTT
TRBV11-3	TRBJ2-5	TRBD2	NA	CASSPGAGVETQYF	TGTGCCAGCAGCCCCGGGGCGGGAGTAGAGACCCAGTACTTC
TRBV9	TRBJ2-3	TRBD2	NA	CASSAGGASTDTQYF	TGTGCCAGCAGTGCCGGGGGGGCTAGCACAGATACGCAGTATTTT
TRBV6-5	TRBJ1-2	NA	NA	CASSSRVSGYGYTF	TGTGCCAGCAGTTCGAGGGTTTCGGGCTATGGCTACACCTTC
TRBV27	TRBJ2-3	TRBD2	NA	CASSGLRLAGADTQYF	TGTGCCAGCAGCGGACTCCGACTAGCGGGAGCTGATACGCAGTATTTT
TRBV3-1/TRBV3-2	TRBJ2-5	NA	NA	CASSRPMETQYF	TGTGCCAGCAGCCGACCCATGGAGACCCAGTACTTC
TRBV29-1	TRBJ2-5	NA	NA	CSALGFQETQYF	TGCAGCGCGCTGGGATTCCAAGAGACCCAGTACTTC
TRBV2	TRBJ2-1	TRBD2	NA	CASSEHRAWSGGQVNEQFF	TGTGCCAGCAGTGAACATCGAGCATGGAGCGGGGGGCAGGTAAATGAGCAGTTCTTC
TRBV5-1	TRBJ2-5	NA	once	CASSLGKTQYF	TGCGCCAGCAGCTTGGGTAAGACCCAGTACTTC
TRBV19	TRBJ2-7	TRBD2	once	CASSIFWRGVNEQYF	TGTGCCAGTAGTATTTTCTGGCGGGGGGTAAACGAGCAGTACTTC
TRBV3-1/TRBV3-2	TRBJ1-3	NA	NA	CASSQVEPGQGGNTIYF	TGTGCCAGCAGCCAAGTTGAACCCGGGCAGGGGGGAAACACCATATATTTT
TRBV5-1	TRBJ2-2	NA	NA	CASSLNRDRPGELFF	TGCGCCAGCAGCTTGAACAGGGATAGACCCGGGGAGCTGTTTTTT
TRBV7-2	TRBJ1-1	NA	NA	CASSLGPGENTEAFF	TGTGCCAGCAGCTTAGGTCCAGGGGAGAACACTGAAGCTTTCTTT
TRBV5-4	TRBJ1-2	NA	NA	CASSLVGGMAYGYTF	TGTGCCAGCAGCTTGGTTGGGGGCATGGCGTATGGCTACACCTTC
TRBV3-1/TRBV3-2	TRBJ2-7	NA	NA	CASSQVLSSYEQYF	TGTGCCAGCAGCCAAGTCCTTTCGAGTTACGAGCAGTACTTC
TRBV29-1	TRBJ2-1	TRBD2	NA	CSVDLWLAAYNEQFF	TGCAGCGTTGACCTTTGGCTAGCGGCCTACAATGAGCAGTTCTTC
TRBV7-2	TRBJ1-2	TRBD1	NA	CASSLVGTEYGYTF	TGTGCCAGCAGCTTAGTTGGGACAGAGTATGGCTACACCTTC
TRBV7-9	TRBJ2-3	NA	NA	CATSIGTTDTQYF	TGTGCCACCTCCATCGGAACAACAGATACGCAGTATTTT
TRBV7-8	TRBJ2-1	TRBD1	NA	CASSLHQGVRNEQFF	TGTGCCAGCAGCTTACACCAGGGGGTTCGCAATGAGCAGTTCTTC
TRBV16	TRBJ1-2	NA	NA	CASSQSKAYQYGYTF	TGTGCCAGCAGCCAATCGAAGGCCTATCAATATGGCTACACCTTC
TRBV5-5	TRBJ1-4	TRBD1	NA	CASSPGTGRKLFF	TGTGCCAGCAGCCCCGGGACAGGGAGGAAACTGTTTTTT
TRBV12-3/TRBV12-4	TRBJ1-2	NA	NA	CASSLGTSDYTF	TGTGCCAGCAGTTTAGGGACATCCGACTACACCTTC
TRBV10-3	TRBJ1-1	NA	NA	CAIRNREDTEAFF	TGTGCCATCAGGAACAGGGAGGACACTGAAGCTTTCTTT
TRBV3-1/TRBV3-2	TRBJ2-1	NA	once	CASSQERAVGEQFF	TGTGCCAGCAGCCAAGAGCGGGCGGTCGGTGAGCAGTTCTTC
TRBV2	TRBJ1-1	NA	once	CASKQGLNTEAFF	TGTGCCAGCAAGCAGGGGCTGAACACTGAAGCTTTCTTT